This T cell receptor beta chain appears in the sequencing data of a study of CD8 T cells in ankylosing spondylitis. General study findings and limits: What appeared characteristic of ankylosing spondylitis blood was a TCR beta motif of several highly homologous variants.

In TCRdb, the 5' RACE reads were re-called with MiXCR into one record per CDR3 protein. The table has over 700,000 distinct CDR3 sequences, 15% to 20% seen once. This clonotype was recorded a few times. The antigen is not known. The CDR3 has 13 amino acids. V gave up 8 bases and J gave up 3 bases; unmatched junction bases: 6. The germline V gene has CDR1 DFQATT and CDR2 SNEGSKA (reference sequence). The TCR comes from a male donor with ankylosing spondylitis. The V and J genes are TRBV20-1 and TRBJ2-3; 9 positions match TRBD2. The sequenced sample was blood, either unsorted or a sorted T cell fraction (not recorded which). Here the CDR3 DNA reads TGCAGTTCAAATAGCGGGAGAACAGATACGCAGTATTTT. This gives the protein CSSNSGRTDTQYF.